This T cell receptor (beta chain) was captured by sequencing in a study of control samples from healthy donors and cancer patients. With V trimmed by 4 bases and J by 5 bases, 7 bases remained unmatched. The CDR3 is 14 amino acids. Germline CDR1 is SGHRS and CDR2 is YFSETQ. Method: immunoSEQ multiplex PCR; TCRdb's copy keeps in-frame clones and lacks some. The sample lists 190,000 or so clones; approximately 95% were seen once. This clone was detected once. The chain has TRBV5-1 and TRBJ1-1, with 8 bases aligning to TRBD1. The sequence came from a man between 18 and 35 years old in good health. The specimen sequenced was blood. The CDR3, as DNA: TGCGCCAGCAGCCCTCAGGGGGCTAGTACTGAAGCTTTCTTT. Its translation: CASSPQGASTEAFF.